Each of the 6 T cell receptor beta chains below was sequenced from the same sample in a study of T-cell memory formation after mild COVID-19. TCRdb independently ran MiXCR on the 5' RACE reads; one entry per CDR3 protein. Of roughly 340,000 distinct CDR3 sequences detected, more than 20% appear once; the ten largest clones hold roughly a fifth. The specimen was PBMCs or a T cell subset sorted from them (not recorded which). All receptors derive from a man aged 18 to 30 who had mild COVID-19 (a few samples of this study predate the infection). Cell type and time point are not known.

This sequence joins TRBV7-3 and TRBJ1-1, with D possibly being TRBD1 (6 bases). CDR1 is SGHTA, CDR2 FQGTGA, per germline. V was pared by 5 bases and J by 9 bases, with 22 bases between. The CDR3 has 15 amino acids. In DNA, the CDR3 is TGTGCCAGCAGCCCAACTGCCTCGGACAGAGCAAAAGCTTTCTTT. Amino acid sequence: CASSPTASDRAKAFF. The whole variable domain, filled in from reference TRBV7-3 and TRBJ1-1, reads GAGVSQTPSNKVTEKGKYVELRCDPISGHTALYWYRQSLGQGPEFLIYFQGTGAADDSGLPNDRFFAVRPEGSVSTLKIQRTERGDSAVYLCASSPTASDRAKAFFGQGTRLTVV.

This chain connects TRBV29-1 to TRBJ2-2; tentative D call: TRBD1 (5 bases). Germline CDR1 SQVTM, CDR2 ANQGSEA. V lost 3 bases to trimming and J lost 11 bases, with 10 bases between them. The CDR3 is 11 amino acids. CDR3 in DNA: TGCAGCGTTGATAGAACAGGAGAGCTGTTTTTT. This translates into CSVDRTGELFF.

The J gene is TRBJ1-4, the V gene TRBV20-1, with TRBD1 matching 9 bases. Germline V gene sequence: CDR1 DFQATT, CDR2 SNEGSKA (reference sequence). The CDR3 totals 17 residues. V lost 7 bases, J lost 7 bases, and 19 bases stayed unmatched. The CDR3 DNA sequence: TGCAGTGTTAGTACCGGGACAGGGCCTAAACGGGGTGAAAAACTGTTTTTT. The encoded protein is CSVSTGTGPKRGEKLFF.

The CDR3 protein is CSAPSGGGTDTQYF. The CDR3 DNA sequence: TGCAGTGCTCCCTCGGGGGGCGGCACAGATACGCAGTATTTT. The gene calls are TRBV20-1 and TRBJ2-3, with D maybe TRBD2 (7 bases). This CDR3 spans 14 amino acids. Germline CDR1 is DFQATT and CDR2 is SNEGSKA (reference sequence). V was pared by 5 bases and J by 1 base, with 13 bases between.

This clonotype has just a few counts. V and J are TRBV7-2 and TRBJ2-5; D gene unclear. The CDR3 totals 15 residues. The ends were cut back, 5 bases at V and 4 bases at J, with 17 bases in the middle. CDR1 and CDR2 from the germline V gene are SGHTA and FQGNSA. DNA for the CDR3: TGTGCCAGCAGCCACCGGACGCTGGGCACAGAGACCCAGTACTTC. Amino acids: CASSHRTLGTETQYF. The full variable domain, rest sourced from reference TRBV7-2 and TRBJ2-5, is GAGVSQSPSNKVTEKGKDVELRCDPISGHTALYWYRQSLGQGLEFLIYFQGNSAPDKSGLPSDRFSAERTGGSVSTLTIQRTQQEDSAVYLCASSHRTLGTETQYFGPGTRLLVL.

In its sample, this clonotype was seen a few times. V and J are TRBV6-5 and TRBJ1-2; D is undetermined. Germline V gene lookup returns CDR1 MNHEY and CDR2 SVGAGI. The V end was cut by 2 bases, the J end by 7 bases, with 8 bases between. The CDR3 loop spans 12 amino acids. CDR3 region: CASSYPSGGYTF. Written as DNA, the CDR3 is TGTGCCAGCAGTTACCCCTCTGGTGGCTACACCTTC.